This T cell receptor beta chain was sequenced for a study of blood T cells in healthy people across ages. Broader study findings: While age rose, TCR beta diversity per million T cells dropped in a roughly linear way.

Ranging in age from about 6 to 100, the donors were healthy Caucasian individuals from Russia. Total RNA, at least 5.5 micrograms per sample, was extracted from PBMCs. A remark on this clonotype: Its antigen is still unknown.

V gave up 3 bases and J gave up 5 bases, with 8 bases separating them. The CDR3 runs 12 residues. Germline V gene data show CDR1 as DFQATT and CDR2 as SNEGSKA (reference sequence). A second PCR of roughly 7 to 11 cycles used a sample-barcoded 5' primer and a J-beta primer mix. Using its own MiXCR run on the 5' RACE reads, TCRdb lists one record per CDR3 protein. The table has about 640,000 distinct CDR3 sequences, approximately 40% seen once; the top ten hold about 30%. Sequencing was carried out using blood. The receptor was isolated from a man at least 80 years old in good health. The V gene is TRBV20-1, the J gene TRBJ1-5, with D uncertain. For the CDR3, the DNA is TGCAGTGCTAGGGGGATGGATCAGCCCCAGCATTTT. It is translated as CSARGMDQPQHF.